Listed below are T cell receptor beta chains from one sample, sequenced in a study of technical replicates of blood from several donors. Profiled with immunoSEQ multiplex PCR; TCRdb holds only in-frame clones, not every one. The sample shows some 48,000 clones, approximately 95% of them seen only once. Sample: T cells isolated from PBMCs. The receptors here all came from a human donor in good health. Both conserved end residues are part of each CDR3. D genes are given only for firm matches. Clone size, where shown, is once, few, many, or a class for clones that have expanded.

V: TRBV9
size: NA
J: TRBJ2-1
D: TRBD2
CDR3: CASSVDPGTRGEQFF
DNA: TGTGCCAGCAGCGTAGACCCTGGGACTAGAGGTGAGCAGTTCTTC

V: TRBV11-2
size: NA
J: TRBJ2-7
D: NA
CDR3: CASSWTAAHEQYF
DNA: TGTGCCAGCAGCTGGACAGCGGCACACGAGCAGTACTTC

V: TRBV7-9
size: NA
J: TRBJ2-7
D: NA
CDR3: CASSFREDGGEQYF
DNA: TGTGCCAGCAGCTTCAGGGAGGACGGCGGGGAGCAGTACTTC

V: TRBV27
size: NA
J: TRBJ2-3
D: TRBD1
CDR3: CASSLADRGKVTQYF
DNA: TGTGCCAGCAGTTTAGCCGACAGGGGAAAGGTTACGCAGTATTTT

V: TRBV7-3
size: NA
J: TRBJ2-3
D: NA
CDR3: CASSLTHRITDTQYF
DNA: TGTGCCAGCAGCTTAACGCACAGAATCACAGATACGCAGTATTTT

V: TRBV7-2
size: NA
J: TRBJ1-5
D: NA
CDR3: CASSLDPGTIKHF
DNA: TGTGCCAGCAGCCTCGATCCTGGGACAATAAAGCATTTT

V: TRBV28
size: NA
J: TRBJ2-7
D: TRBD2
CDR3: CASSISGVLEQYF
DNA: TGTGCCAGCAGTATTAGCGGGGTGCTAGAGCAGTACTTC

V: TRBV6-1
size: NA
J: TRBJ2-2
D: TRBD2
CDR3: CASSEMGLREYTGELFF
DNA: TGTGCCAGCAGTGAAATGGGTTTGCGGGAGTACACCGGGGAGCTGTTTTTT

V: TRBV15
size: NA
J: TRBJ2-5
D: TRBD2
CDR3: CATSRVTGTSGRETQYF
DNA: TGTGCCACCAGCAGAGTCACCGGGACTAGCGGTCGAGAGACCCAGTACTTC

V: TRBV9
size: NA
J: TRBJ2-7
D: TRBD2
CDR3: CASSVGLAGGPVEQYF
DNA: TGTGCCAGCAGCGTTGGGCTAGCGGGAGGGCCTGTCGAGCAGTACTTC

V: TRBV27
size: NA
J: TRBJ2-1
D: NA
CDR3: CASIGGIDNEQFF
DNA: TGTGCCAGCATTGGCGGAATAGACAATGAGCAGTTCTTC

V: TRBV10-1
size: NA
J: TRBJ2-1
D: TRBD1
CDR3: CASRPSLTGQGTYNEQFF
DNA: TGCGCCAGCAGGCCCTCACTAACGGGACAGGGAACCTACAATGAGCAGTTCTTC

V: TRBV7-8
size: NA
J: TRBJ2-3
D: TRBD2
CDR3: CASSLVKGAGPQYF
DNA: TGTGCCAGCAGCTTAGTAAAGGGAGCGGGGCCGCAGTATTTT

V: TRBV6-1
size: NA
J: TRBJ2-5
D: NA
CDR3: CASSATLAQLRETQYF
DNA: TGTGCCAGCAGTGCTACACTAGCCCAACTCAGGGAGACCCAGTACTTC

V: TRBV11-1
size: NA
J: TRBJ1-1
D: NA
CDR3: CASSLTAGSTEAFF
DNA: TGTGCCAGCAGCCTGACAGCGGGGAGCACTGAAGCTTTCTTT

V: TRBV27
size: NA
J: TRBJ2-5
D: TRBD1
CDR3: CASRQGGETQYF
DNA: TGTGCCAGCAGACAGGGGGGAGAGACCCAGTACTTC

V: TRBV4-2
size: NA
J: TRBJ1-5
D: TRBD1
CDR3: CASSQDGARGQPQHF
DNA: TGTGCCAGCAGCCAAGACGGGGCCAGGGGGCAGCCCCAGCATTTT

V: TRBV6-1
size: few
J: TRBJ2-1
D: TRBD2
CDR3: CASSERGGGNEQFF
DNA: TGTGCCAGCAGTGAGAGGGGCGGGGGCAATGAGCAGTTCTTC